The sequence of this T cell receptor (beta chain) was determined in a study of blood T cell repertoires in COVID-19. Looking at the study overall: Spain, Italy and the United States supplied samples that represented acute and convalescent COVID-19. In each case, the material was cDNA or gDNA derived from T cells, B-cell-depleted T cells, or PBMCs.

Germline trimming cut 6 bases from V and 1 base from J; bases unmatched to any gene: 3. This CDR3 region has 15 residues. The germline V gene has CDR1 MNHEY and CDR2 SVGAGI. How the authors handled the data: Cell counts per sample came from amplifying reference gene primers. The repertoire was sequenced with immunoSEQ multiplex PCR; TCRdb's copy has only in-frame clones and lacks some. V and J calls and clone size follow that table, whereas D and trimming were derived from the DNA. The repertoire holds around 200,000 clones, with approximately 84% as singletons. The sequence derives from a man aged 45-65 years with acute or convalescent COVID-19. The sequenced material came from peripheral blood. The chain uses TRBV6-5 and TRBJ2-3; 11 bases agree with TRBD2. The CDR3: CASRGLAVGTDTQYF. The CDR3 DNA reads as TGTGCCAGCAGGGGACTAGCGGTGGGCACAGATACGCAGTATTTT.